Each of the 25 T cell receptor beta chains below was sequenced from the same sample in a study of T cell responses to AZD1222 COVID-19 vaccine. TCRdb's table, derived via immunoSEQ multiplex PCR, lists solely in-frame clones and lacks some. The sample shows over 100,000 clones, more than 70% of them seen only once. Sample: peripheral blood, taken 28 days after the second AZD1222 dose. The receptors come from an adult who received the AZD1222 COVID-19 vaccine.

This chain connects TRBV27 to TRBJ2-3; the D gene is possibly TRBD2 (6 bases). This CDR3 region has 17 residues. In germline, CDR1 is MNHEY, CDR2 SMNVEV (reference sequence). Between the trimmed V and J ends, which lost 7 bases and 0 bases, there was a span of 20 bases. CDR3: CASTAGPLPLSTDTQYF. Here the CDR3 DNA reads TGTGCCAGCACCGCGGGACCTCTGCCCCTTAGCACAGATACGCAGTATTTT.

This clone was seen a single time. CDR3 sequence (DNA): TGTGCCAGCAGCCCCCTCGGGGCGAGCAGTATGCATACGCAGTATTTT. It codes for CASSPLGASSMHTQYF. This chain joins TRBV7-2 and TRBJ2-3; D is tentatively TRBD1 or TRBD2 (5 bases each). Germline V gene lookup returns CDR1 SGHTA and CDR2 FQGNSA. The ends were cut back, 5 bases at V and 7 bases at J, with 22 bases in the middle. The CDR3 spans 16 residues.

The gene calls are TRBV6-4 and TRBJ1-1, with 9 bases that match TRBD1. This CDR3 has 15 amino acids. The V and J ends lost 5 bases and 5 bases, in that order; junction bases with no gene match: 9. CDR1 and CDR2 (germline): MRHNA, SNTAGT. The DNA for the CDR3 is TGTGCCAGCAGTATTGACAGGGGGTTAGGTACTGAAGCTTTCTTT. This encodes CASSIDRGLGTEAFF.

The chain recombines TRBV14 with TRBJ1-2; TRBD1 is a possible D gene (6 bases). Deletions cut 0 bases from V and 1 base from J, with 12 bases between. The germline V gene encodes CDR1 SGHDN and CDR2 FVKESK. CDR3 length: 16 amino acids. The DNA of the CDR3 is TGTGCCAGCAGCCAAGATCGGGGGGGGCTTAACTATGGCTACACCTTC. It yields the protein CASSQDRGGLNYGYTF.

This clone came up a few times. The V and J genes are TRBV6-2 or TRBV6-3 and TRBJ2-7; D might be TRBD2 (6 bases). V was cut by 0 bases and J by 0 bases, with 6 bases left in between. Germline V gives CDR1 MNHEY, CDR2 SVGEGT. The CDR3 sequence is 14 residues long. CDR3 protein: CASSYSSGSYEQYF. Written as DNA, the CDR3 is TGTGCCAGCAGTTACTCTAGCGGCTCCTACGAGCAGTACTTC.

The CDR3 DNA sequence: TGCGCCAGCAGCCAAGGTCGGGGTACCGAAGCTTTCTTT. As protein: CASSQGRGTEAFF. The V gene is TRBV4-3, the J gene TRBJ1-1; D not certain. V was pared by 1 base and J by 8 bases, with 11 bases between. The germline gives CDR1 LGHNA, CDR2 YSLEER. This CDR3 contains 13 residues.

This clone showed up just a few times. The chain joins TRBV4-1 to TRBJ2-3; 11 bases line up with TRBD2. The J segment lost 2 bases and the V segment lost 5 bases, leaving 3 bases of the junction unmatched. The CDR3 is 15 residues long. Per germline, CDR1 MGHRA and CDR2 YSYEKL. The CDR3 reads CASSELAGDTDTQYF. The CDR3 nucleotides are TGCGCCAGCAGCGAACTAGCGGGGGACACAGATACGCAGTATTTT.

The chain carries TRBV19 and TRBJ2-1; either TRBD1 or TRBD2 may supply D (6 bases each). V was shortened by 9 bases and J by 7 bases, with 19 bases between the two germline ends. From germline, CDR1 is LNHDA and CDR2 SQIVND (reference sequence). This CDR3 contains 14 residues. The DNA for the CDR3 is TGTGCCAGCGGGGGATTCAACAGGGAAAATGAGCAGTTCTTC. Its translation: CASGGFNRENEQFF.

This clone was seen only a few times. The rearrangement links TRBV7-9 to TRBJ1-2, with D possibly TRBD1 on 5 matching bases. There are 15 residues in the CDR3. Trimming left V 1 base short and J 2 bases short, with 11 bases between. In germline, CDR1 is SEHNR, CDR2 FQNEAQ (reference sequence). This chain's CDR3 is CASSLGVAGNYGYTF. Here the CDR3 DNA reads TGTGCCAGCAGCTTAGGAGTGGCAGGGAACTATGGCTACACCTTC.

V gene TRBV7-2 combines with J gene TRBJ2-3, with 11 positions matching TRBD2. V lost 1 base to trimming and J lost 4 bases; unmatched junction nucleotides: 7. The CDR3 loop spans 17 amino acids. The V gene's germline CDR1 is SGHTA and CDR2 FQGNSA. The CDR3 here is CASSLVGTSGLADTQYF. The DNA of the CDR3 is TGTGCCAGCAGCTTAGTTGGGACTAGCGGTCTCGCAGATACGCAGTATTTT.

CDR3 nucleotide sequence: TGTGCCAGCAGCTCCCCTCCATGGGATGAGCAGTTCTTC. Amino acids: CASSSPPWDEQFF. This rearrangement joins TRBV7-2 to TRBJ2-1; D is uncertain. Germline CDR1 is SGHTA and CDR2 is FQGNSA. The CDR3 runs 13 residues. Trimming took 4 bases from V and 8 from J, leaving 12 bases between them. Looking up the rest from reference TRBV7-2 and TRBJ2-1 gives the full variable domain: GAGVSQSPSNKVTEKGKDVELRCDPISGHTALYWYRQSLGQGLEFLIYFQGNSAPDKSGLPSDRFSAERTGGSVSTLTIQRTQQEDSAVYLCASSSPPWDEQFFGPGTRLTVL.

The CDR3 DNA sequence: TGTGCCAGCAGCGGACGGACTAGCGGGCTCTACAATGAGCAGTTCTTC. This codes for CASSGRTSGLYNEQFF. The chain joins TRBV5-4 to TRBJ2-1; 11 nucleotides agree with TRBD2. The V and J ends lost 4 bases and 3 bases, in that order; junction bases with no gene match: 6. Per germline, CDR1 SGHNT and CDR2 YYREEE (reference sequence). The length of the CDR3 is 16 residues.

Worth noting for this clone: The junction shows a germline mismatch at one end, possibly a read error. The chain links TRBV5-6 to TRBJ2-7; TRBD1 aligns across 11 bases. This CDR3 is 14 amino acids long. Germline V CDR1 and CDR2: SGHDT, YYEEEE. The CDR3 spells CASSPGTGGREQYF. DNA of the CDR3: TGTGCCAGCAGCCCTGGGACAGGGGGGCGCGAGCAGTACTTT.

J is TRBJ2-2 and V is TRBV7-6; 10 nucleotides line up with TRBD2. Trimming at V came to 3 bases and at J to 5 bases, leaving 3 bases not matched to a gene. This CDR3 has 15 amino acids. CDR1 and CDR2 (germline): SGHVS, FNYEAQ. In DNA, the CDR3 is TGTGCCAGCAGCTTGGGTAGCGGGGGGACCGGGGAGCTGTTTTTT. Its translation: CASSLGSGGTGELFF.

As DNA, the CDR3 is TGTGCCAGCAGCTCCGGGACGGGACACTACGAGCAGTACTTC. Translated, it gives CASSSGTGHYEQYF. The chain has TRBV11-2 and TRBJ2-7, with D possibly being TRBD1 (6 bases). The CDR3 has 14 residues. The V and J ends lost 4 bases and 3 bases respectively, with 13 bases between them. Germline CDR1 and CDR2: SGHAT and FQNNGV.

The CDR3 loop is CSGLGQRTEAFF. CDR3 DNA sequence: TGCAGCGGGCTGGGGCAGAGGACTGAAGCTTTCTTT. The chain combines TRBV29-1 with TRBJ1-1; weak D call: TRBD1 (5 bases). CDR1 and CDR2 (germline): SQVTM, ANQGSEA. Between the trimmed V and J ends, which lost 7 bases and 5 bases, there was a span of 14 bases. The CDR3 totals 12 residues.

This clone was seen only once. The rearrangement joins TRBV30 to TRBJ1-3, with D unresolved. The CDR3 contains 13 residues. Trimming removed 7 bases at V and 2 bases at J, with 12 bases between. Looked up from germline, CDR1 is GTSNPN and CDR2 is SVGIG (reference sequence). The CDR3 sequence is CASRVAAGNTIYF. In DNA, the CDR3 is TGTGCCTCCCGGGTGGCTGCTGGAAACACCATATATTTT.

This chain connects TRBV27 to TRBJ2-1; 8 nucleotides match TRBD2. The CDR3 covers 13 residues. V dropped 3 bases and J dropped 8; count of bases not matched to a gene: 3. Germline-derived CDR1 and CDR2 are MNHEY and SMNVEV (reference sequence). The CDR3 DNA sequence: TGTGCCAGCAGTTTCCGGCGGGAGGATGAGCAGTTCTTC. It yields the protein CASSFRREDEQFF.

The CDR3 sequence: CASSRLGSSYNEQFF. The DNA for the CDR3 is TGTGCCAGCAGCCGGCTGGGAAGCTCCTACAATGAGCAGTTCTTC. The chain has TRBV7-3 and TRBJ2-1; D unclear. With 5 bases removed from V and 0 bases from J, the gap between germline ends came to 11 bases. The CDR3 totals 15 residues. Germline-derived CDR1 and CDR2 are SGHTA and FQGTGA.

The V gene is TRBV18, the J gene TRBJ1-6; the match to TRBD1 covers 7 bases. There are 15 residues in the CDR3. Germline values: CDR1 KGHSH, CDR2 LQKENI. The junction had 5 bases not matched to a gene; V was cut back by 3 bases and J by 6 bases. The CDR3 region has the DNA TGTGCCAGCTCACCCCGGACAGGAATTAATTCACCCCTCCACTTT. Amino acids: CASSPRTGINSPLHF.

The chain employs TRBV18 and TRBJ1-1; the D is unclear. There are 13 residues in the CDR3. CDR1 and CDR2 (germline): KGHSH, LQKENI. V was trimmed by 3 bases and J by 1 base, leaving 6 bases between them. The CDR3 reads CASSPKQNTEAFF. In DNA, the CDR3 is TGTGCCAGCTCACCGAAACAGAACACTGAAGCTTTCTTT.

The genes are TRBV3-1 (or the pseudogene TRBV3-2) and TRBJ1-2; D unresolved. Germline V lookup: CDR1 LGHDT, CDR2 YNNKEL (reference sequence). Trimming removed 5 bases at V and 7 bases at J, with 11 bases between. This CDR3 has 12 residues. CDR3 DNA sequence: TGTGCCAGCAGCTATTGGACGCTTGGCTACACCTTC. It is translated as CASSYWTLGYTF.

This clone was seen a single time. The genes are TRBV7-6 and TRBJ2-2; tentatively, D is TRBD1 or TRBD2 (5 bases each). This CDR3 is 13 amino acids long. CDR1 and CDR2 from the germline V gene are SGHVS and FNYEAQ. Deletions cut 4 bases from V and 6 bases from J, with 9 bases between. The CDR3 spells CASSSRDPGELFF. For the CDR3, the DNA is TGTGCCAGCAGCTCTAGGGACCCCGGGGAGCTGTTTTTT.

This chain joins TRBV7-9 and TRBJ1-2, with 10 bases that match TRBD1. CDR1 SEHNR and CDR2 FQNEAQ come from the germline V gene (reference sequence). V was pared by 4 bases and J by 7 bases, with 6 bases of the junction left unmatched. The CDR3 is 14 residues long. Here the CDR3 reads CASSYRDRGGGYTF. CDR3 nucleotides: TGTGCCAGCAGCTACCGGGACAGGGGTGGTGGCTACACCTTC.

The gene calls are TRBV7-8 and TRBJ2-7; D perhaps matches TRBD2 (6 bases). V was shortened by 5 bases and J by 0 bases, with 14 bases between the two germline ends. Germline V CDR1 and CDR2: SGHVS, FQNEAQ. This CDR3 has 15 residues. The DNA of the CDR3 is TGTGCCAGCAGCCCCCAGGCGGGACCCTCCTACGAGCAGTACTTC. This encodes CASSPQAGPSYEQYF. The complete variable domain, with remaining parts taken from reference TRBV7-8 and TRBJ2-7, reads GAGVSQSPRYKVAKRGQDVALRCDPISGHVSLFWYQQALGQGPEFLTYFQNEAQLDKSGLPSDRFFAERPEGSVSTLKIQRTQQEDSAVYLCASSPQAGPSYEQYFGPGTRLTVT.